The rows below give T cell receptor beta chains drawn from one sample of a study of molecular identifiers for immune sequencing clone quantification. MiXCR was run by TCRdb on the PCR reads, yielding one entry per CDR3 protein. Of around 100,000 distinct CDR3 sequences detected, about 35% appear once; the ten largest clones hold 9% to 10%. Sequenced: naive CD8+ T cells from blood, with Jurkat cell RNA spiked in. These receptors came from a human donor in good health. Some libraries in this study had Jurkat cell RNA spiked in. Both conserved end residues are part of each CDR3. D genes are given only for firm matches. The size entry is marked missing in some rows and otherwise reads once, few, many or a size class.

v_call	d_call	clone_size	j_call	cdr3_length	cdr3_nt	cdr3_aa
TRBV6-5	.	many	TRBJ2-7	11	TGTGCCAGCTTCGAGGGTTACGAGCAGTACTTC	CASFEGYEQYF
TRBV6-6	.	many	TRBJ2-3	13	TGTGCCAGTCAGGCCTATCGCACAGATACGCAGTATTTT	CASQAYRTDTQYF
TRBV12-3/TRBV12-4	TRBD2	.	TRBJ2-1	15	TGTGCCAGCAGTTTAGTTGGACTAGCGGTTAATGAGCAGTTCTTC	CASSLVGLAVNEQFF
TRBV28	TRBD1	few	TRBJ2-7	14	TGTGCCAGCAGTACAACAGGGGGCACTCCAACGCAGTACTTC	CASSTTGGTPTQYF
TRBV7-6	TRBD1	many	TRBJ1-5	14	TGTGCCAGCAGCCCCTCCTCAGGGGGACAGCCCCAGCATTTT	CASSPSSGGQPQHF
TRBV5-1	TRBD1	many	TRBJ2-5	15	TGCGCCAGCAGCGCAGACAGGGGGGCTCAAGAGACCCAGTACTTC	CASSADRGAQETQYF
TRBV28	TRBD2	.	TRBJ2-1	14	TGTGCCAGCAGTCGGCTAGCGGGGTCCTACGAGCAGTTCTTC	CASSRLAGSYEQFF
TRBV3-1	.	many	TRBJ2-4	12	TGTGCCAGCAGCCAAGTTGATGACATTCAGTACTTC	CASSQVDDIQYF
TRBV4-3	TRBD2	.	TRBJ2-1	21	TGCGCCAGCAGCCAAGAGCTTCTTTATGTAGGACTAGCGGGAGTGAGTAATGAGCAGTTCTTC	CASSQELLYVGLAGVSNEQFF
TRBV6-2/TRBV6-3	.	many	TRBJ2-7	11	TGTGCCAGCAGGGGACCTGAGGGGTCGGACTTC	CASRGPEGSDF
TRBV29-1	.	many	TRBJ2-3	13	TGCAGCGTCAGGGGAGTCGGCACAGATACGCAGTATTTT	CSVRGVGTDTQYF
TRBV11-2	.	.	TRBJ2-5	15	TGTGCCAGCAGCTCGGATAACGGGGATGCGGAGACCCAGTACTTC	CASSSDNGDAETQYF
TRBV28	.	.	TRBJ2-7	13	TGTGCCAGCAGGACTCTCAGCTCCTACGAGCAGTACTTC	CASRTLSSYEQYF
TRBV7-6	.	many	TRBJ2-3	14	TGTGCCAGCAGCCTAAAAGGTGGCACAGATACGCAGTATTTT	CASSLKGGTDTQYF
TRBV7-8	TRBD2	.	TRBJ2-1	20	TGTGCCAGCAGCTTAGGGGACAGAGCAATAGCGGGAGGGGGAGTGGATGAGCAGTTCTTC	CASSLGDRAIAGGGVDEQFF
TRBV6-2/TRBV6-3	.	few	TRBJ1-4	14	TGTGCCAGCAGTTCAACGGTCACTAATGAAAAACTGTTTTTT	CASSSTVTNEKLFF
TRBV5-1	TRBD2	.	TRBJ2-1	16	TGCGCCAGCAGCTTTCGCGGGAGGGCCGGTTTCGATGAGCAGTTCTTC	CASSFRGRAGFDEQFF
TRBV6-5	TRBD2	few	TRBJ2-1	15	TGTGCCAGCAGACAACTAGCGGGAGCATTCGATGAGCAGTTCTTC	CASRQLAGAFDEQFF
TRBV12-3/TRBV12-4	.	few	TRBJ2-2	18	TGTGCCAGCAAATCAGGTCCAGGGACGAGGGAGGCCTATATGAAGCTGTTTTTT	CASKSGPGTREAYMKLFF
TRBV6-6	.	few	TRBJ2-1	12	TGTGCCAGCAGCCTAGGTTTGTATGAGCAGTTCTTC	CASSLGLYEQFF
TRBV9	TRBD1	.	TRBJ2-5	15	TGTGCCAGCAGCCCGCGGACAGGGTTGGGAGAGACCCAGTACTTC	CASSPRTGLGETQYF
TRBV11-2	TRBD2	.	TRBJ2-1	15	TGTGCCAGCAGCTCCGGGACTAGTAGAAACGATGAGCAGTTCTTC	CASSSGTSRNDEQFF
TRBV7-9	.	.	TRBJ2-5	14	TGTGCCAGCAGCTTAGCTCCTAGCCGGGAGACCCAGTACTTC	CASSLAPSRETQYF
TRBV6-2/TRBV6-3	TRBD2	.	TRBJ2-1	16	TGTGCCAGCAGTTACTCTACCCAGCGGGGCTACAATGAGCAGTTCTTC	CASSYSTQRGYNEQFF
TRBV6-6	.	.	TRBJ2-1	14	TGTGCCAGCAGTTACTATATGGCAGCGGATGAGCAGTTCTTC	CASSYYMAADEQFF
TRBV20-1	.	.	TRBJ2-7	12	TGCAGTGCAACGGACAGGGCGGGGGAGCTGTACTTC	CSATDRAGELYF
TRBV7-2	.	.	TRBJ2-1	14	TGTGCCAGCAGCTTACTGAGCTCCAACAATGAGCAGTTCTTC	CASSLLSSNNEQFF
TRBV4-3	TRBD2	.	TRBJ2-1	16	TGCGCCAGCAGCCAAGAGACTAGCGGGATTAACAATGAGCAGTTCTTC	CASSQETSGINNEQFF
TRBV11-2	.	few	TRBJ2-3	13	TGTGCCAGCAGCTTAGGTAAACCAGATACGCAGTATTTT	CASSLGKPDTQYF
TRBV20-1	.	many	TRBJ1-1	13	TGCAGTGCGACAGGAGGGGGAAACACTGAAGCTTTCTTT	CSATGGGNTEAFF
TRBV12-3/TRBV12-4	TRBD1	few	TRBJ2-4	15	TGTGCCAGCAGTTTACAGGGGACAGGGTCCCCCCTTCAGTACTTC	CASSLQGTGSPLQYF
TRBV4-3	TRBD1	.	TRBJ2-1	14	TGCGCCAGCTGCCAAGCCGGGACAGGGCTCGAGCAGTTCTTC	CASCQAGTGLEQFF
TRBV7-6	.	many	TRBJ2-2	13	TGTGCCAGCAGCTTATCAGGTTCCGGGGAGCTGTTTTTT	CASSLSGSGELFF
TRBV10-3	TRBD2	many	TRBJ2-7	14	TGTGCCATCAGGAGTAGCGGGGAAGAGTTGGAGCAGTACTTC	CAIRSSGEELEQYF
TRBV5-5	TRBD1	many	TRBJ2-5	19	TGTGCCAGCAGCAACCCGGGACAGGGGGCCTCAGTCGGTATTGAGACCCAGTACTTC	CASSNPGQGASVGIETQYF
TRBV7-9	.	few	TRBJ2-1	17	TGTGCCAGCAGCTTAGTGGGGACCACAGTTTCCTACAATGAGCAGTTCTTC	CASSLVGTTVSYNEQFF
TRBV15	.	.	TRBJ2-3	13	TGTGCCACCAGCAGAGATGGGTTGGATACGCAGTATTTT	CATSRDGLDTQYF
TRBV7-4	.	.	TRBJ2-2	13	TGTGCCAGCAGTTTCCCAGACACCGGGCAGCTCTACTTT	CASSFPDTGQLYF
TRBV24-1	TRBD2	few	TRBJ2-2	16	TGTGCCACCTACATGCCGGGACTAGCGGGAGCCGGGGAGCTGTTTTTT	CATYMPGLAGAGELFF
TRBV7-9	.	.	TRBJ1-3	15	TGTGCCAGCAGCTCCTCACCAGGGTCCGGAAACACCATATATTTT	CASSSSPGSGNTIYF
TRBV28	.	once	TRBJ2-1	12	TGTGCCAGCAGTTTTACCCTCGTTGAGCAGTTCTTC	CASSFTLVEQFF
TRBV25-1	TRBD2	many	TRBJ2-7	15	TGTGCCAGCAGTGCAACGGGACTAGCTGTTTACGAGCAGTACTTC	CASSATGLAVYEQYF
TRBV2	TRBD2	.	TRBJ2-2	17	TGTGCCAGCAGTGAATCTATGCGGGAGGGGAACACCGGGGAGCTGTTTTTT	CASSESMREGNTGELFF
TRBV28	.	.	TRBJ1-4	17	TGTGCCAGCAGTTTATGGTGGCAGCCCGCAACTAATGAAAAACTGTTTTTT	CASSLWWQPATNEKLFF
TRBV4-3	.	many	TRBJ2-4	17	TGCGCCAGCAGCCAAGACCGATCGGACAGTTTTGAAAACATTCAGTACTTC	CASSQDRSDSFENIQYF
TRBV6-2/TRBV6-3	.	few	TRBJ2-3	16	TGTGCCAGCAGTTACTCGCGGGACCTGAGCACAGATACGCAGTATTTT	CASSYSRDLSTDTQYF
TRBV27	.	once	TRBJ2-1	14	TGTGCCAGCAGGTTATCCATAGGGATTACTGAGCAGTTCTTC	CASRLSIGITEQFF
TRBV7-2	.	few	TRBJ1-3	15	TGTGCCAGCAGCCTGAGCCACAGGACTGGAAACACCATATATTTT	CASSLSHRTGNTIYF
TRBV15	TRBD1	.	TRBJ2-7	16	TGTGCCACCAGCAGAGATGAAGGACAGGGATTCTACGAGCAGTACTTC	CATSRDEGQGFYEQYF
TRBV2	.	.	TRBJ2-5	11	TGTGCCAGCAGTGACAGTGAGACCCAGTACTTC	CASSDSETQYF
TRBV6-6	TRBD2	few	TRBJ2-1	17	TGTGCCAGCAGTTACTCGGCGGGGGTAGCGGGAGGGAGTGAGCAGTTCTTC	CASSYSAGVAGGSEQFF
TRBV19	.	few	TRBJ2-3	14	TGTGCCAGTAGTATCGGGTCCAGAACAGATACGCAGTATTTT	CASSIGSRTDTQYF